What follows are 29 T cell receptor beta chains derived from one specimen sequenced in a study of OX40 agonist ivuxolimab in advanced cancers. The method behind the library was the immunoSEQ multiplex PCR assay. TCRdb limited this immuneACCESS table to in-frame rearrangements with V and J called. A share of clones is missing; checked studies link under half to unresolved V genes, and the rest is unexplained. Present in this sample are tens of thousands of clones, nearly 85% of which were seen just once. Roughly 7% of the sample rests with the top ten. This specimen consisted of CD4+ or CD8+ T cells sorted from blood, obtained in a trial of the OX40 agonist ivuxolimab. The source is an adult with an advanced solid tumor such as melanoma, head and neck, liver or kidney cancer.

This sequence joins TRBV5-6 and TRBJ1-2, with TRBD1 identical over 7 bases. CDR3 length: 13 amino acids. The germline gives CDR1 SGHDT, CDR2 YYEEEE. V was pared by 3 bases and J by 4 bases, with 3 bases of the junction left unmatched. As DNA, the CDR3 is TGTGCCAGCAGCTCGGACAGGCTCTATGGCTACACCTTC. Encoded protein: CASSSDRLYGYTF.

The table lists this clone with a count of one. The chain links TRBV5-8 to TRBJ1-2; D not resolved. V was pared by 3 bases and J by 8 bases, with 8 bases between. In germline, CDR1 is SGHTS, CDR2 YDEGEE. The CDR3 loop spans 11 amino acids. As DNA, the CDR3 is TGTGCCAGCAGCTCCCCGTCGGGCTACACCTTC. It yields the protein CASSSPSGYTF.

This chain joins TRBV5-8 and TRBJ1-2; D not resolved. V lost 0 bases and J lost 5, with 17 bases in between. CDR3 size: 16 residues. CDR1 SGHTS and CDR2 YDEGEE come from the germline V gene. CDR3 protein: CASSLGQAGGGYGYTF. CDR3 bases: TGTGCCAGCAGCTTGGGGCAGGCCGGAGGAGGGTATGGCTACACCTTC.

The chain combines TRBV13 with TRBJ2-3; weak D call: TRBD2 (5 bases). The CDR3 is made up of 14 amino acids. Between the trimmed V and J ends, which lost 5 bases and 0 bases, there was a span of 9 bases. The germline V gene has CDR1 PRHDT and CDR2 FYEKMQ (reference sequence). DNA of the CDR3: TGTGCCAGCAGCGCCCGGACTAGCACAGATACGCAGTATTTT. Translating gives CASSARTSTDTQYF.

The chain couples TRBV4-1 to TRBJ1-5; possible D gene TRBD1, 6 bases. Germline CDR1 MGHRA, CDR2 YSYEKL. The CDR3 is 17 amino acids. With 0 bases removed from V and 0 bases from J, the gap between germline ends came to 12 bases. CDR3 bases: TGCGCCAGCAGCCAAGATCAGACAGGCTATAGCAATCAGCCCCAGCATTTT. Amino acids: CASSQDQTGYSNQPQHF.

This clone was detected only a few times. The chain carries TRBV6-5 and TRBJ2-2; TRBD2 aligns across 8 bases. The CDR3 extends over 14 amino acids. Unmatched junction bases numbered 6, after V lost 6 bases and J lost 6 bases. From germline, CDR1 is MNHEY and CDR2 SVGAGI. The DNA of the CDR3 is TGTGCCAGCAGCTCGACTAGCGCGGCCGGGGAGCTGTTTTTT. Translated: CASSSTSAAGELFF.

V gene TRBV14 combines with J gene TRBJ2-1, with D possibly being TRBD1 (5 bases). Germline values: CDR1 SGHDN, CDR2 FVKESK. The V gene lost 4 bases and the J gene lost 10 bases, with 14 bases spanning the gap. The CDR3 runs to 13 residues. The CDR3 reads CASSPVWGREQFF. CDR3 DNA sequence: TGTGCCAGCAGCCCCGTCTGGGGCCGGGAGCAGTTCTTC.

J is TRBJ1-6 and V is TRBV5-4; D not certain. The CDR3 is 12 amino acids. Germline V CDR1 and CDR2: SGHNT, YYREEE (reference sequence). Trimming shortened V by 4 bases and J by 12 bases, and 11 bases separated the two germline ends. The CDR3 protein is CASSRGGKPLHF. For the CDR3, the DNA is TGTGCCAGCAGCCGGGGAGGAAAACCCCTCCACTTT. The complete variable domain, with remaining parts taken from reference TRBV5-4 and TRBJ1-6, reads ETGVTQSPTHLIKTRGQQVTLRCSSQSGHNTVSWYQQALGQGPQFIFQYYREEENGRGNFPPRFSGLQFPNYSSELNVNALELDDSALYLCASSRGGKPLHFGNGTRLTVT.

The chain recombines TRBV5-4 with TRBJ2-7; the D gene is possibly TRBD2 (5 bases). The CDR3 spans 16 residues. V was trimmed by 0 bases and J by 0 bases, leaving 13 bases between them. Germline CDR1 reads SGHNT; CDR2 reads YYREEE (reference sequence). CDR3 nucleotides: TGTGCCAGCAGCTTGGGGGGAGCGGCGAGCTCCTACGAGCAGTACTTC. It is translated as CASSLGGAASSYEQYF.

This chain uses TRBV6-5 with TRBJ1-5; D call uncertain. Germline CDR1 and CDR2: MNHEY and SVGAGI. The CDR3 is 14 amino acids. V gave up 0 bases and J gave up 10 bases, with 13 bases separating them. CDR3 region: CASSYSSTGSPQHF. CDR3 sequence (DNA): TGTGCCAGCAGTTACTCATCGACGGGGAGCCCCCAGCATTTT.

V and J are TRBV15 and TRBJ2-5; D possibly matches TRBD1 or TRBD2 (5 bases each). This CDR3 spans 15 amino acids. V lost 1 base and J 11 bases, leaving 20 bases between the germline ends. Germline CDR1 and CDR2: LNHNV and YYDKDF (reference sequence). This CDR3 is CATSRARGSVGEQYF. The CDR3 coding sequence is TGTGCCACCAGCAGAGCCCGGGGCAGCGTGGGGGAGCAGTACTTC.

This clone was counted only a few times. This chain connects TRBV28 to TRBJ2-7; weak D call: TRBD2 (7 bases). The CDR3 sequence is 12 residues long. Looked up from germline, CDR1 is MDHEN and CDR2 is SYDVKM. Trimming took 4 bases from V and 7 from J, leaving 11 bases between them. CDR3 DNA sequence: TGTGCCAGCAGTTGGGGGGGGCTGGAGCAGTACTTC. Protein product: CASSWGGLEQYF.

The CDR3 spells CASSSNSFGAKGYTF. The CDR3 DNA is TGTGCCAGCAGTTCCAACAGCTTTGGGGCGAAGGGCTACACCTTC. The rearrangement links TRBV27 to TRBJ1-2, with D possibly TRBD1 on 5 matching bases. Trimming cost V 4 bases and J 8 bases, with 20 bases left between them. Germline V lookup: CDR1 MNHEY, CDR2 SMNVEV (reference sequence). The CDR3 extends over 15 amino acids.

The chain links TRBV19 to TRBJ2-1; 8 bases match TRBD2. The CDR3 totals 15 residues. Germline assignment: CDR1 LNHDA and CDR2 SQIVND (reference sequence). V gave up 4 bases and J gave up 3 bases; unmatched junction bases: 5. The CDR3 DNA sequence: TGTGCCAGTAGTAAACTAGCGGCCATCTACAATGAGCAGTTCTTC. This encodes CASSKLAAIYNEQFF.

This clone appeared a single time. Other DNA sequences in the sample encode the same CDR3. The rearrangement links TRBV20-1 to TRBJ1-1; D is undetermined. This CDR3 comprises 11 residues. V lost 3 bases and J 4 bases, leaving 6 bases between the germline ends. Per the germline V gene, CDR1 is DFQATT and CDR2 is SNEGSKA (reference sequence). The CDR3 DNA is TGCAGTGCTAGGCAGGTCACTGAAGCTTTCTTT. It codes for CSARQVTEAFF.

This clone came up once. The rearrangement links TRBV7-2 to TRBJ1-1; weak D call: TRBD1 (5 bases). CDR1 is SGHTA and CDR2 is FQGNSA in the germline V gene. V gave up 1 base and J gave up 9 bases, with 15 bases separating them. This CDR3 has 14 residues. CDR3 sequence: CASSLGRGVSQAFF. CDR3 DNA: TGTGCCAGCAGCTTAGGCAGAGGGGTCAGTCAAGCTTTCTTT.

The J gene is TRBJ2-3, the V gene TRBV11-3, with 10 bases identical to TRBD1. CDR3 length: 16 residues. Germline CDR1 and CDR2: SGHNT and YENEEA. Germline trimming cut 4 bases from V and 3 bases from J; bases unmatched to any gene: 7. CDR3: CASSSGQGIRTDTQYF. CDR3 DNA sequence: TGTGCCAGCAGCTCGGGACAGGGGATCAGGACAGATACGCAGTATTTT.

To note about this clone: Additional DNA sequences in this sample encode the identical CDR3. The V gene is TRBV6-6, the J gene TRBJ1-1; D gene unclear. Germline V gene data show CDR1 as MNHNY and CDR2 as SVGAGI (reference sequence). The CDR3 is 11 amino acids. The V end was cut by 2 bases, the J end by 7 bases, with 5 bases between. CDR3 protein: CASSYAGEAFF. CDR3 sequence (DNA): TGTGCCAGCAGTTACGCTGGTGAAGCTTTCTTT.

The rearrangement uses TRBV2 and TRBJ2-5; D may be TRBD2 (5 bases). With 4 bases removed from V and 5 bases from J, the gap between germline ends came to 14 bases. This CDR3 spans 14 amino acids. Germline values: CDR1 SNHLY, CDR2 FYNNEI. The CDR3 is CASSVGSLGETQYF. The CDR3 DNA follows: TGTGCCAGCAGTGTTGGGAGCCTAGGGGAGACCCAGTACTTC.

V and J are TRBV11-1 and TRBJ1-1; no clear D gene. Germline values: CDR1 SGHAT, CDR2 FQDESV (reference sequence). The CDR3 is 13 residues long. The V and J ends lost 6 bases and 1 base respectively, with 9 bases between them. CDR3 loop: CASSYRQNTEAFF. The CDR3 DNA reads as TGTGCCAGCAGTTACAGACAGAACACTGAAGCTTTCTTT.

DNA of the CDR3: TGTGCCAGCAGCTTGGGGATTACAGGATCCACACTCCACTTT. It is translated as CASSLGITGSTLHF. The V call is TRBV5-5, the J call TRBJ1-6; TRBD1 is a possible D gene (5 bases). Germline V gene data show CDR1 as SGHKS and CDR2 as YYEKEE (reference sequence). The CDR3 sequence is 14 residues long. Trimming removed 0 bases at V and 16 bases at J, with 17 bases between.

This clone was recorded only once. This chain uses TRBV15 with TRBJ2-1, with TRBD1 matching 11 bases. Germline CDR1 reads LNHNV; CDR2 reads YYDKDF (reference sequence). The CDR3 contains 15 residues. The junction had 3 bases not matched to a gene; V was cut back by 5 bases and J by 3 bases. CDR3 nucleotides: TGTGCCACCAGCCGGACAGGGGGCGGCTACAATGAGCAGTTCTTC. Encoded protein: CATSRTGGGYNEQFF.

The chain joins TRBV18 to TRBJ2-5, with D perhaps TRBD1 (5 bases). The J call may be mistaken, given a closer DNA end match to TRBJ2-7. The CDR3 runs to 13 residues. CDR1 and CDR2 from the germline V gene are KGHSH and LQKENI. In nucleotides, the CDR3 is TGTGCCAGCTCACGACCGACAGACTACGAGCAGTACTTC. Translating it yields CASSRPTDYEQYF.

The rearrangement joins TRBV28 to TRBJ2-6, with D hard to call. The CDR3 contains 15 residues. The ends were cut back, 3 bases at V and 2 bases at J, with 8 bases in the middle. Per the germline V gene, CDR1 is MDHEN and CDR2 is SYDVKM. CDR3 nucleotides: TGTGCCAGCAGTTTTGTGAAGGCTGGGGCCAACGTCCTGACTTTC. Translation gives CASSFVKAGANVLTF.

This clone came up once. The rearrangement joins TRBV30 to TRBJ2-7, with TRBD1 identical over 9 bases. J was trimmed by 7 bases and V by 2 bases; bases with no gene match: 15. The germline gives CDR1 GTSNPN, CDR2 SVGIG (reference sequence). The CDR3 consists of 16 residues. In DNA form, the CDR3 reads TGTGCCTGGAGTCCCGACCCGGGACAGGGTATGGGGGAGCAGTACTTC. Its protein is CAWSPDPGQGMGEQYF.

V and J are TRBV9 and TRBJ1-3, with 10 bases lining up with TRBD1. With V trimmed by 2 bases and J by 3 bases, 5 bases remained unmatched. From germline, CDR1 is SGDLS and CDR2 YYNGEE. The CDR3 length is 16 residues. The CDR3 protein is CASSVSGQGIGNTIYF. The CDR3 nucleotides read TGTGCCAGCAGCGTTTCGGGACAGGGGATTGGAAACACCATATATTTT. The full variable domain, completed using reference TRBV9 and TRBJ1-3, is DSGVTQTPKHLITATGQRVTLRCSPRSGDLSVYWYQQSLDQGLQFLIQYYNGEERAKGNILERFSAQQFPDLHSELNLSSLELGDSALYFCASSVSGQGIGNTIYFGEGSWLTVV.

As DNA, the CDR3 is TGTGCCTGGGTGCGGACAGGGGGCTACGAGCAGTACTTC. Translating it yields CAWVRTGGYEQYF. This chain joins TRBV30 and TRBJ2-7; 10 nucleotides line up with TRBD1. With V trimmed by 5 bases and J by 3 bases, 4 bases remained unmatched. The CDR3 contains 13 residues. Germline V CDR1 and CDR2: GTSNPN, SVGIG (reference sequence). Combining the CDR3 with reference TRBV30 and TRBJ2-7 gives the whole variable domain SQTIHQWPATLVQPVGSPLSLECTVEGTSNPNLYWYRQAAGRGLQLLFYSVGIGQISSEVPQNLSASRPQDRQFILSSKKLLLSDSGFYLCAWVRTGGYEQYFGPGTRLTVT.

As DNA, the CDR3 is TGTGCCAGCAGTTCCGGGACTAGCGGGTATCACCAAGAGACCCAGTACTTC. It is translated as CASSSGTSGYHQETQYF. The chain couples TRBV11-2 to TRBJ2-5, with 12 bases matching TRBD2. The V gene's germline CDR1 is SGHAT and CDR2 FQNNGV. The V and J ends lost 6 bases and 0 bases, in that order; junction bases with no gene match: 8. The CDR3 has 17 residues.

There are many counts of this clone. DNA for the CDR3: TGCGCCAGCAGCTTGGGACGGTTCTCCTACGAGCAGTACTTC. It yields the protein CASSLGRFSYEQYF. This rearrangement joins TRBV5-1 to TRBJ2-7, with no clear D. The germline V gene has CDR1 SGHRS and CDR2 YFSETQ. This CDR3 region has 14 residues. Trimming stripped 0 bases from V and 0 bases from J, with 7 bases between.